The 16 T cell receptor beta chains reported below all come from one sample, sequenced in a study of shared clonotypes between healthy human individuals. Some clones are missing from TCRdb's copy, which holds only in-frame ones; the method was immunoSEQ multiplex PCR. The sample has about 520,000 clones, around 73% seen once; the top ten hold around 13%. Sequencing was done on a sample of PBMCs. These receptors originate from a woman between 35 and 50 years old in good health. Some clones in this sample may be carry-over from other donors' samples.

The V gene is TRBV5-4, the J gene TRBJ2-2, with D possibly being TRBD1 or TRBD2 (5 bases each). This CDR3 comprises 16 residues. Germline assignment: CDR1 SGHNT and CDR2 YYREEE (reference sequence). Trimming took 4 bases from V and 6 from J, leaving 19 bases between them. CDR3 residues: CASSVPSGAGAGELFF. The CDR3 DNA follows: TGTGCCAGCAGCGTACCCTCCGGGGCTGGCGCCGGGGAGCTGTTTTTT.

This clone was seen a few times. This specimen includes other DNA sequences encoding the same CDR3. The rearrangement joins TRBV7-9 to TRBJ1-1; no clear D gene. The germline V gene has CDR1 SEHNR and CDR2 FQNEAQ (reference sequence). V lost 1 base to trimming and J lost 0 bases, with 3 bases between them. The CDR3 sequence is 13 residues long. For the CDR3, the DNA is TGTGCCAGCAGCTTAGGGATGAACACTGAAGCTTTCTTT. This codes for CASSLGMNTEAFF. The variable domain in full, with the rest retrieved from reference TRBV7-9 and TRBJ1-1, is DTGVSQNPRHKITKRGQNVTFRCDPISEHNRLYWYRQTLGQGPEFLTYFQNEAQLEKSRLLSDRFSAERPKGSFSTLEIQRTEQGDSAMYLCASSLGMNTEAFFGQGTRLTVV.

J is TRBJ2-7 and V is TRBV2, with a tentative D call TRBD2 (5 bases). Germline CDR1 is SNHLY and CDR2 is FYNNEI. This CDR3 is 14 amino acids long. Trimming removed 3 bases from V and 6 bases from J, with 15 bases in between. The DNA for the CDR3 is TGTGCCAGCAGTGAGATGGGTACTAGGTTCGAGCAGTACTTC. It translates to CASSEMGTRFEQYF.

This rearrangement joins TRBV29-1 to TRBJ1-3; D may be TRBD1 (5 bases). CDR1 is SQVTM, CDR2 ANQGSEA, per germline. CDR3 length equals 13 residues. V shed 6 bases and J shed 0 bases, with 9 bases lying between them. Here the CDR3 reads CSVATVSGNTIYF. The CDR3 DNA sequence: TGCAGCGTCGCGACAGTCTCTGGAAACACCATATATTTT. The entire variable domain, with the rest obtained from reference TRBV29-1 and TRBJ1-3, is as follows: SAVISQKPSRDICQRGTSLTIQCQVDSQVTMMFWYRQQPGQSLTLIATANQGSEATYESGFVIDKFPISRPNLTFSTLTVSNMSPEDSSIYLCSVATVSGNTIYFGEGSWLTVV.

The chain is built from TRBV4-1 and TRBJ2-2; D is perhaps TRBD2 (6 bases). Between the trimmed V and J ends, which lost 1 base and 6 bases, there was a span of 21 bases. The germline CDR1 and CDR2 sequences are MGHRA and YSYEKL. This CDR3 region has 18 residues. This CDR3 reads CASSQGAGASVNPGELFF. In DNA form, the CDR3 reads TGCGCCAGCAGCCAAGGGGCCGGGGCTAGCGTAAACCCCGGGGAGCTGTTTTTT.

This sequence joins TRBV11-2 and TRBJ2-7; weak D call: TRBD1 (5 bases). The CDR3 covers 15 residues. Germline loops: CDR1 SGHAT, CDR2 FQNNGV. Trimming took off 0 bases at V and 6 bases at J, with 15 bases between the two ends. Here the CDR3 reads CASSLDPTVTSEQYF. The CDR3 DNA is TGTGCCAGCAGCTTAGATCCGACAGTGACCTCCGAGCAGTACTTC.

The rearrangement uses TRBV5-6 and TRBJ1-2; D call uncertain. Germline-derived CDR1 and CDR2 are SGHDT and YYEEEE. V was trimmed by 3 bases and J by 5 bases, leaving 11 bases between them. The CDR3 has 13 amino acids. The CDR3: CASSSPDLYGYTF. The CDR3 region has the DNA TGTGCCAGCAGCTCCCCGGACTTGTATGGCTACACCTTC.

The rearrangement joins TRBV11-2 to TRBJ2-7; D is possibly TRBD1 (5 bases). V was trimmed by 6 bases and J by 3 bases, leaving 9 bases between them. Per the germline V gene, CDR1 is SGHAT and CDR2 is FQNNGV. This CDR3 is 12 amino acids long. The DNA for the CDR3 is TGTGCCAGCAGTCCGACAGACTACGAGCAGTACTTC. This translates into CASSPTDYEQYF. Filled out from reference TRBV11-2 and TRBJ2-7, the complete variable domain reads EAGVAQSPRYKIIEKRQSVAFWCNPISGHATLYWYQQILGQGPKLLIQFQNNGVVDDSQLPKDRFSAERLKGVDSTLKIQPAKLEDSAVYLCASSPTDYEQYFGPGTRLTVT.

This chain connects TRBV5-8 to TRBJ1-2; perhaps TRBD1 as D (6 bases). The CDR3 consists of 16 residues. Germline CDR1 and CDR2: SGHTS and YDEGEE. V dropped 4 bases and J dropped 0 bases, with 16 bases sitting between them. The CDR3 sequence is CASSPGGPFPNYGYTF. The CDR3 nucleotides read TGTGCCAGCAGCCCGGGGGGGCCTTTTCCTAACTATGGCTACACCTTC. The full variable domain, completed using reference TRBV5-8 and TRBJ1-2, is EAGVTQSPTHLIKTRGQQATLRCSPISGHTSVYWYQQALGLGLQFLLWYDEGEERNRGNFPPRFSGRQFPNYSSELNVNALELEDSALYLCASSPGGPFPNYGYTFGSGTRLTVV.

The J gene is TRBJ1-5, the V gene TRBV30, with 7 bases identical to TRBD1. Per germline, CDR1 GTSNPN and CDR2 SVGIG (reference sequence). The CDR3 has 14 amino acids. The J segment lost 6 bases and the V segment lost 3 bases, leaving 8 bases of the junction unmatched. The CDR3, as DNA: TGTGCCTGGAGCGCGAACAGGGGAGGTCAGCCCCAGCATTTT. Translation: CAWSANRGGQPQHF.

This clone has a handful of counts. The V gene is TRBV5-1, the J gene TRBJ2-7; 12 bases fit TRBD1. The CDR3 has 15 amino acids. V lost 1 base to trimming and J lost 5 bases; unmatched junction nucleotides: 4. CDR1 is SGHRS, CDR2 YFSETQ, per germline. The CDR3, as DNA: TGCGCCAGCAGCTTGTCCGGGACAGGGGGCAACGAGCAGTACTTC. Translating gives CASSLSGTGGNEQYF.

The chain recombines TRBV28 with TRBJ2-7, with 10 bases identical to TRBD1. This CDR3 spans 13 amino acids. Trimming at V came to 6 bases and at J to 4 bases, leaving 3 bases not matched to a gene. The germline gives CDR1 MDHEN, CDR2 SYDVKM. Here the CDR3 reads CASRPGQGYEQYF. In DNA, the CDR3 is TGTGCCAGCAGGCCGGGACAGGGGTACGAGCAGTACTTC.

This sequence joins TRBV30 and TRBJ1-6; D remains ambiguous. Trimming stripped 1 base from V and 8 bases from J, with 15 bases between. This CDR3 has 15 residues. The germline CDR1 and CDR2 sequences are GTSNPN and SVGIG (reference sequence). CDR3 residues: CAWSDGWLGDSPLHF. DNA for the CDR3: TGTGCCTGGAGTGATGGGTGGTTAGGCGATTCACCCCTCCACTTT.

This clone was picked up one time. The rearrangement links TRBV6-6 to TRBJ2-3; 10 bases are a match to TRBD2. Germline V gene data show CDR1 as MNHNY and CDR2 as SVGAGI (reference sequence). J gave up 0 bases and V 7 bases, and 4 bases lay outside the gene matches. The CDR3 covers 15 residues. CDR3 coding DNA: TGTGCCAGCACCGAGACTAGCGGGAGCACAGATACGCAGTATTTT. As protein: CASTETSGSTDTQYF.

Turning to this clone: Other DNA variants within this sample encode the same CDR3. V usage is TRBV2 and J usage is TRBJ2-5; D is uncertain. Per germline, CDR1 SNHLY and CDR2 FYNNEI. The length of the CDR3 is 11 residues. The V end was cut by 4 bases, the J end by 5 bases, with 5 bases between. The CDR3 region is CASSGGETQYF. DNA of the CDR3: TGTGCCAGCAGTGGGGGTGAGACCCAGTACTTC.

This chain uses TRBV11-2 with TRBJ1-1; D not certain. CDR1 SGHAT and CDR2 FQNNGV come from the germline V gene. The V and J ends lost 1 base and 1 base respectively, with 16 bases between them. This CDR3 contains 17 residues. CDR3 protein: CASSLGGPTSRNTEAFF. In DNA form, the CDR3 reads TGTGCCAGCAGCTTAGGAGGCCCGACTTCCAGGAACACTGAAGCTTTCTTT.